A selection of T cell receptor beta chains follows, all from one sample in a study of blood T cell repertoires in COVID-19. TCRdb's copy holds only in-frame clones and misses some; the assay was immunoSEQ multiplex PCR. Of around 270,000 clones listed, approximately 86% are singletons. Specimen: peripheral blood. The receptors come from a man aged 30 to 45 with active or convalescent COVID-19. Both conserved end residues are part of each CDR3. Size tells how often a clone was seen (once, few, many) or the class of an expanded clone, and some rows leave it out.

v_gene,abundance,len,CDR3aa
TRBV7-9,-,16,CASSFGQGATNEKLFF
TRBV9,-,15,CASSQARGAHSPLHF
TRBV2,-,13,CASKGLPYNEQFF
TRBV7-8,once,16,CASSFFRQGGTGELFF
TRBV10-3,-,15,CAIRPGQASYNEQFF
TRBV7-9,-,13,CASRRPGADTQYF
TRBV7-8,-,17,CASSQNPGRGGKYGYTF
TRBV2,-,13,CAIPIEGASEAFF
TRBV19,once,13,CASSKRQDNEAFF
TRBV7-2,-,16,CASSSSGGATYNEQFF
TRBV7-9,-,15,CASSLGQVGEETQYF
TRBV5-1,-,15,CASSLEGTGNSPLHF
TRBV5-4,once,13,CASGQGGLETQYF
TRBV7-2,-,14,CASSPRQGAYEQYF
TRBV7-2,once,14,CASSTHRGPYEQYF
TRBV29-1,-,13,CSVVDRSGTEAFF
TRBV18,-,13,CASSPSTGIPQHF
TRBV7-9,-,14,CASSLFGQAVEAFF
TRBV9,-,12,CASSVDSGELFF
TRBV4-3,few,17,CASSQDFGGGGNEKLFF
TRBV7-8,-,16,CASSKPRGMNTGELFF
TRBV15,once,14,CATHSGGVFNEQFF
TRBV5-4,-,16,CASSEGGIASTDTQYF
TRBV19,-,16,CASTNRGRLNEETQYF
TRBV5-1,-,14,CASSSGHPYNEQFF
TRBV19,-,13,CASSWAGGEKLFF
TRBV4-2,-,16,CASSQDLAGEPYEQYF
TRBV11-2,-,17,CASSYSSAGALLLGQYF
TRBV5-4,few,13,CASSLEEGSEAFF
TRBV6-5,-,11,CASNNGNTIYF
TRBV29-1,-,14,CSVVDGSSYNEQFF
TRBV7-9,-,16,CASSPPLAELYNEQFF
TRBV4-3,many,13,CASSQKRGPEQYF
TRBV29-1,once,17,CSVEDMGQGPNTGELFF
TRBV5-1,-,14,CASSFETGFNEQFF
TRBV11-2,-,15,CASSSLRGASSPLHF
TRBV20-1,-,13,CSASSRQTYEQYF
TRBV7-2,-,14,CASSKDRGWSPLHF
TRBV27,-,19,CAITETLLGVGSQGSPLHF
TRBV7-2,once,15,CASSLGESSYNEQFF
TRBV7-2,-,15,CASSSPGRGPLEQYF
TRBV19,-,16,CASSIPGGRETETQYF
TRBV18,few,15,CASSVHRETADTQYF
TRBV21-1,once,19,CASAIPKGLAGGAVDTQYF
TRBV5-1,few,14,CASSLASSTDTQYF